Listed below are T cell receptor beta chains from one sample, sequenced in a study of molecular identifiers for immune sequencing clone quantification. Using its own MiXCR run on the PCR reads, TCRdb lists one record per CDR3 protein. The sample has more than 250,000 distinct CDR3 sequences, around a fifth seen once. Sequences were obtained from naive CD8+ T cells from blood, with Jurkat cell RNA spiked in. The source is a human donor in good health. Some libraries in this study had Jurkat cell RNA spiked in. The CDR3 runs from the conserved cysteine through the conserved F or W. D genes are given only for firm matches. Where a row states a size, it is once, few, many or the class of an expanded clone; other rows omit it.

size	V	J	D	DNA	CDR3
few	TRBV6-5	TRBJ1-5	NA	TGTGCCAGCAGTTACGGAGAAAATCAGCCCCAGCATTTT	CASSYGENQPQHF
few	TRBV10-3	TRBJ2-7	TRBD1	TGTGCCATCAGGGACAGGGGCGAGCAGTACTTC	CAIRDRGEQYF
NA	TRBV9	TRBJ2-6	NA	TGTGCCAGCAGCGAATTTAAATCCGGGGCGGCGAGCTCTGGGGCCAACGTCCTGACTTTC	CASSEFKSGAASSGANVLTF
once	TRBV5-6	TRBJ2-7	NA	TGTGCCAGCAGCTTGGGTCGGGCCGAGCAGTACTTC	CASSLGRAEQYF
once	TRBV7-2	TRBJ2-7	NA	TGTGCCAGCAGCTTATCGACCGGGAGAGTCGACTTC	CASSLSTGRVDF
NA	TRBV7-9	TRBJ1-2	NA	TGTGCCAGCAGCTCAACCGCACAGGGCCCGAACTATGGCTACACCTTC	CASSSTAQGPNYGYTF
many	TRBV3-1	TRBJ2-7	NA	TGTGCCAGCAGGCCCCGGGCCACCTACGAGCAGTACTTC	CASRPRATYEQYF
NA	TRBV30	TRBJ2-2	NA	TGTGCCTGGAGTTTGGCTTCCTCCGGGGAGCTGTTTTTT	CAWSLASSGELFF
many	TRBV27	TRBJ2-7	NA	TGTGCCAGCAGTCCCCGACAGGTCTACGAGCAGTACTTC	CASSPRQVYEQYF
many	TRBV6-1	TRBJ2-6	TRBD1	TGTGCCAGCAGGGAGGACAGGTGGTCTGGGGCCAACGTCCTGACTTTC	CASREDRWSGANVLTF
many	TRBV11-2	TRBJ2-6	NA	TGTGCCAGCAGCTTTGGGGGGCTGGGGGCCAACGTCCTGACTTTC	CASSFGGLGANVLTF
NA	TRBV20-1	TRBJ2-5	TRBD2	TGCAGTGCTAGAGGGGAGGCTAGCGGGGGGTCCCTACAAGAGACCCAGTACTTC	CSARGEASGGSLQETQYF
many	TRBV7-8	TRBJ1-1	NA	TGTGCCAGCAGCGAATACACTGGGGCGGGCGGCACTGAAGCTTTCTTT	CASSEYTGAGGTEAFF
many	TRBV25-1	TRBJ2-7	NA	TGTGCCAGCAGTGAATATGGAAGGATGGGCGAGCAGTACTTC	CASSEYGRMGEQYF
few	TRBV27	TRBJ1-5	NA	TGTGCCAGCAGTTTGAGCAGGGGTGGCCAGCCCCAGCATTTT	CASSLSRGGQPQHF
many	TRBV2	TRBJ2-3	TRBD2	TGTGCCAGCACGACTAGCGATACTGGGGATACGCAGTATTTT	CASTTSDTGDTQYF
many	TRBV4-3	TRBJ2-7	TRBD2	TGCGCCAGCAGCCAAGACACTAGCGGGGGGAAGTACGAGCAGTACTTC	CASSQDTSGGKYEQYF
many	TRBV5-4	TRBJ2-1	NA	TGTGCCAGCGGGTCCGGGACTGCCGATGAGCAGTTCTTC	CASGSGTADEQFF
many	TRBV30	TRBJ2-7	TRBD1	TGTGCCTGGAGTTCTATCCCGGGACAGGGGGTTAGCGAGCAGTACTTC	CAWSSIPGQGVSEQYF
NA	TRBV6-1	TRBJ2-3	NA	TGTGCGAGTTTGTCTTGCGGAGCGAGCACAGATACGCAGTATTTT	CASLSCGASTDTQYF
many	TRBV29-1	TRBJ1-3	NA	TGCAGCGTCGTTATAGACACCATATATTTT	CSVVIDTIYF
many	TRBV4-1	TRBJ2-3	TRBD1	TGCGCCAGCAGCCATTCGGGACAGGGTCCAGATACGCAGTATTTT	CASSHSGQGPDTQYF
NA	TRBV7-2	TRBJ2-5	TRBD2	TGTGCCAGCAGCTTCGGGACTAGCGCACTCAGAACCCAGTACTTC	CASSFGTSALRTQYF
many	TRBV7-9	TRBJ1-5	NA	TGTGCCAGCAGCTTAGTCAGGGAGGTACAGAATCAGCCCCAGCATTTT	CASSLVREVQNQPQHF
many	TRBV19	TRBJ2-1	NA	TGTGCCAGTAGTATAGTAGCCAGCCACAATGAGCAGTTCTTC	CASSIVASHNEQFF
few	TRBV28	TRBJ1-5	NA	TGTGCCAGCAGTTTTCGGGGGATGAGCAATCAGCCCCAGCATTTT	CASSFRGMSNQPQHF
few	TRBV28	TRBJ2-7	NA	TGTGCCAGCAGTTTAAGGGAGTCCGCCTACGAGCAGTACTTC	CASSLRESAYEQYF